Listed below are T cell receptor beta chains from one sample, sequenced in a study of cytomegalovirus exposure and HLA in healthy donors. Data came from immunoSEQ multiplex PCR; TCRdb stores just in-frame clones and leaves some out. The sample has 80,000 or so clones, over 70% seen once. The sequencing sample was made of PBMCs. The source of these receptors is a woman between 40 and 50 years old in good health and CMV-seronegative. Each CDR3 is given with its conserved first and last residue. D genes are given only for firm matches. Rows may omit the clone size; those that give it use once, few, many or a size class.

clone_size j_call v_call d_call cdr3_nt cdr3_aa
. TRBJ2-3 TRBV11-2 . TGTGCCAGCAGCTCTGCGGGCACAGATACGCAGTATTTT CASSSAGTDTQYF
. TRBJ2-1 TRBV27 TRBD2 TGTGCCAGCAGTTTATCGATAGGACGACTAGCGGGATATAGACACAATGAGCAGTTCTTC CASSLSIGRLAGYRHNEQFF
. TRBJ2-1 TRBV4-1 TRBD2 TGCGCCAGCAGCCAAGATCTAACTAGCGGGGGGGTCCACAATGAGCAGTTCTTC CASSQDLTSGGVHNEQFF
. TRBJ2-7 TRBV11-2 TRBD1 TGTGCCAGCAGCCCCTCGATATACGGGACAGAAGCCTACGAGCAGTACTTC CASSPSIYGTEAYEQYF
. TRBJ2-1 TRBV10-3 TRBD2 TGTGCCATCAGTGACTCTAGCGGGGCTTACAATGAGCAGTTCTTC CAISDSSGAYNEQFF
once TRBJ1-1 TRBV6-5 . TGTGCCAGCAGTTCTCTCCGGGACACTGAAGCTTTCTTT CASSSLRDTEAFF
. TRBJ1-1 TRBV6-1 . TGTGCCAGTGCGGCTAGAAGGAACACTGAAGCTTTCTTT CASAARRNTEAFF
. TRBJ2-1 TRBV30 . TGTGCCTGGCAGCGGGTCAATGAGCAGTTCTTC CAWQRVNEQFF
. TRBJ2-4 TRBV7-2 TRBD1 TGTGCCAGCAGCCCCGGACAGGGGGCCAAAAACATTCAGTACTTC CASSPGQGAKNIQYF
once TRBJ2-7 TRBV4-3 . TGCGCCAGCAGCCCGACCGGGGTAGGGGGTAACTCCTACGAGCAGTACTTC CASSPTGVGGNSYEQYF
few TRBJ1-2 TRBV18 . TGTGCCAGCTCACCACTCGCCACGGCTAACTATGGCTACACCTTC CASSPLATANYGYTF
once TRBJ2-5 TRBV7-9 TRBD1 TGTGCCAGCAGCCCCGTCGACAGGGAGTACTTC CASSPVDREYF
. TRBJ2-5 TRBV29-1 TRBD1 TGCAGCGCGGACAGGGGAAACCAAGAGACCCAGTACTTC CSADRGNQETQYF
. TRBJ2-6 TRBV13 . TGTGCCAGCAACCCGGGACTCCTAACCTCTGGGGCCAACGTCCTGACTTTC CASNPGLLTSGANVLTF
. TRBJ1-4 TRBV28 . TGTGCCAGCAGTTTGCGGGATGAGAAAAAACTGTTTTTT CASSLRDEKKLFF
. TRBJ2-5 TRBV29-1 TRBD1 TGCAGCGTTGAAGATCGGGAGACAGGGGATGAGACCCAGTACTTC CSVEDRETGDETQYF
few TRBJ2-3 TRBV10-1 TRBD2 TGCGCCAGCAGAGGACTAGCGGGAGAGGGCAGCACAGATACGCAGTATTTT CASRGLAGEGSTDTQYF
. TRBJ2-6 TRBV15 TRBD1 TGTGCCACCAGCAGAGGTAGGAGGGGACAGGGGGCGTCTGGGGCCAACGTCCTGACTTTC CATSRGRRGQGASGANVLTF
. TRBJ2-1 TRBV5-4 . TGTGCCAGCAGCGAAGCGGGTCCCCTTCTCAATGAGCAGTTCTTC CASSEAGPLLNEQFF
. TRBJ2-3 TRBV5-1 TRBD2 TGCGCCAGCAGCCCTCTAGCGGGGGGGCGTACAGATACGCAGTATTTT CASSPLAGGRTDTQYF
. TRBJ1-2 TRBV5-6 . TGTGCCAGCAGCTTGGTAGGGGTAGGTGGCTACACCTTC CASSLVGVGGYTF
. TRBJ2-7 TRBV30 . TGTGCCTGGGCGTTGACAGCCTCCTACGAGCAGTACTTC CAWALTASYEQYF
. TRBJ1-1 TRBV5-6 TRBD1 TGTGCCAGCAGCTTGCCGGGACAGGGTCAGATGAACACTGAAGCTTTCTTT CASSLPGQGQMNTEAFF
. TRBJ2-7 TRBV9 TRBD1 TGTGCCAGCAGCGTTATGGGGACAGGGGTTAGGGAGCAGTACTTC CASSVMGTGVREQYF
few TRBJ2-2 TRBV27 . TGTGCCAGCAGGAAGCGCCAGGGTAACACCGGGGAGCTGTTTTTT CASRKRQGNTGELFF
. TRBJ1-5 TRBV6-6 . TGTGCCAGCAGCCTCACAAATAGCAATCAGCCCCAGCATTTT CASSLTNSNQPQHF
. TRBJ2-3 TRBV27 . TGTGCCAGCAGGAGCGGGACAGATACGCAGTATTTT CASRSGTDTQYF
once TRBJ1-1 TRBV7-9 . TGTGCCAGCAGCGTCCGGGGGGATGATACTGAAGCTTTCTTT CASSVRGDDTEAFF
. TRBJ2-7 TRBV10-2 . TGCGCCAGCAGTGAGCCCAGGCTTAGCTCCTACGAGCAGTACTTC CASSEPRLSSYEQYF
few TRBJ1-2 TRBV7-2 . TGTGCCAGCAGCTTTTCTTGGGCCAGGGAGGACTATGGCTACACCTTC CASSFSWAREDYGYTF
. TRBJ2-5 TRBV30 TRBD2 TGTGCCTGGAGTGTACTAAGCGGGGGGCCGGAGACCCAGTACTTC CAWSVLSGGPETQYF
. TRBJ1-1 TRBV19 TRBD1 TGTGCCAGTATTCCGACAGGGGTTGGGACTGAAGCTTTCTTT CASIPTGVGTEAFF
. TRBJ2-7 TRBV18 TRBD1 TGTGCCAGCTCCCCGGGACAGTCCTACGAGCAGTACTTC CASSPGQSYEQYF
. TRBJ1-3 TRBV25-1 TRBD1 TGTGCCAGCAGTGACTCAGGGGGCAGTGGAAACACCATATATTTT CASSDSGGSGNTIYF
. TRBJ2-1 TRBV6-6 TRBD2 TGTGCCAGCAGGTCGGGACTAGCGGGTTACAATGAGCAGTTCTTC CASRSGLAGYNEQFF
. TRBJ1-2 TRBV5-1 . TGCGCCAGCAGCTTGGGGGCACAGGGTTATGGCTACACCTTC CASSLGAQGYGYTF
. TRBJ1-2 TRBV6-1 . TGTGCCAGCAGTGAAAAGGGGTATGGCTACACCTTC CASSEKGYGYTF
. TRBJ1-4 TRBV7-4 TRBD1 TGTGCCAGCAGCAGCTACTGGACAGGCCCAACTAATGAAAAACTGTTTTTT CASSSYWTGPTNEKLFF
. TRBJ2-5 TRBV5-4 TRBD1 TGTGCCAGCAGCTTGGCCGGGACAGGGCAAGAGACCCAGTACTTC CASSLAGTGQETQYF
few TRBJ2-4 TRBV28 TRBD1 TGTGCCAGCAGCTTTCTGCTTACAGGGGGCAAAAACATTCAGTACTTC CASSFLLTGGKNIQYF